This T cell receptor (beta chain) was captured by sequencing in a study of cytomegalovirus exposure and HLA in healthy donors. Study-level background: An earlier analysis found some 120 million unique TCR beta sequences from about 190 million T cells. Study results and limitations: V- and J-gene trimming of TCR beta was linked (in a later analysis) to a missense DCLRE1C variant. The only immune exposure information that was available was CMV serostatus.

Use of 60 Vbeta and 13 Jbeta primers characterized the PCR. TCRdb's copy holds only in-frame clones and misses some; the assay was immunoSEQ multiplex PCR. The sample includes 150,000 to 200,000 clones, roughly 73% of them seen just once. This CDR3 has 16 residues. The germline V gene has CDR1 MDHEN and CDR2 SYDVKM. V dropped 5 bases and J dropped 0 bases, with 13 bases sitting between them. Points on this clone: Its specificity is unknown.

The V call is TRBV28, the J call TRBJ1-4; D perhaps matches TRBD1 (6 bases). The sequenced sample consisted of PBMCs. The sequence derives from a woman in her thirties or forties in good health and CMV-seropositive. In DNA form, the CDR3 reads TGTGCCAGCAGTAACCCACAGGGCCCAACTAATGAAAAACTGTTTTTT. Amino acid sequence: CASSNPQGPTNEKLFF.